Shown below are 24 T cell receptor beta chains from a single sample sequenced in a study of Tregs in tolerant kidney transplant recipients. TCRdb's copy holds only in-frame clones and misses some; the assay was immunoSEQ multiplex PCR. Found here are tens of thousands of clones, 84% of them singletons; the top ten hold about 4.6%. Sequencing input: CD4+ T cells from blood. Receptors were obtained from a human donor in good health.

The gene calls are TRBV28 and TRBJ2-4; possibly TRBD1 for D (5 bases). V was cut by 0 bases and J by 6 bases, with 12 bases left in between. This CDR3 spans 15 amino acids. The germline V gene encodes CDR1 MDHEN and CDR2 SYDVKM. The chain's CDR3 is CASSLWRRQINIQYF. Here the CDR3 DNA reads TGTGCCAGCAGTTTATGGCGCCGACAGATAAACATTCAGTACTTC.

The genes are TRBV4-3 and TRBJ1-1; no definite D call. Trimming removed 0 bases from V and 2 bases from J, with 10 bases in between. The CDR3 sequence is 15 residues long. Germline CDR1 is LGHNA and CDR2 is YSLEER. CDR3 DNA: TGCGCCAGCAGCCAAGATAGCATCCATAACACTGAAGCTTTCTTT. Translated: CASSQDSIHNTEAFF.

The V and J genes are TRBV6-5 and TRBJ2-5, with no clear D. The CDR3 consists of 15 residues. Trimming took off 0 bases at V and 4 bases at J, with 12 bases between the two ends. CDR1 MNHEY and CDR2 SVGAGI come from the germline V gene. Here the CDR3 reads CASSYSISLGETQYF. The CDR3 DNA follows: TGTGCCAGCAGTTACTCGATCTCACTCGGAGAGACCCAGTACTTC.

The V call is TRBV27, the J call TRBJ1-5; perhaps TRBD1 as D (5 bases). Between the trimmed V and J ends, which lost 3 bases and 5 bases, there was a span of 8 bases. This CDR3 has 13 amino acids. Germline V gene sequence: CDR1 MNHEY, CDR2 SMNVEV (reference sequence). The CDR3 bases are TGTGCCAGCAGTTTGGGAGGGGATCAGCCCCAGCATTTT. This gives the protein CASSLGGDQPQHF.

This rearrangement joins TRBV4-1 to TRBJ2-7; 7 bases are shared with TRBD2. The CDR3 length is 15 residues. Germline V gene data show CDR1 as MGHRA and CDR2 as YSYEKL. V gave up 5 bases and J gave up 0 bases; unmatched junction bases: 7. CDR3 nucleotide sequence: TGCGCCAGCAGCTCCCCCTCTAGCGGCTCCTACGAGCAGTACTTC. The encoded protein is CASSSPSSGSYEQYF.

V gene TRBV6-6 combines with J gene TRBJ1-2; the D is unclear. CDR3 length: 13 amino acids. The V end lost 8 bases, the J end lost 7 bases, and 17 bases lay between the germline ends. The germline V gene has CDR1 MNHNY and CDR2 SVGAGI (reference sequence). This chain's CDR3 is CASRWDLLGGYTF. The CDR3 DNA reads as TGTGCCAGCCGATGGGATCTTTTAGGTGGCTACACCTTC.

This chain joins TRBV11-1 and TRBJ2-6; a possible D gene is TRBD2 (5 bases). V lost 1 base to trimming and J lost 2 bases, with 9 bases between them. Germline V gene sequence: CDR1 SGHAT, CDR2 FQDESV (reference sequence). This CDR3 is 16 amino acids long. The CDR3 reads CASSLGVGAGANVLTF. The CDR3 nucleotides read TGTGCCAGCAGCTTAGGCGTGGGAGCTGGGGCCAACGTCCTGACTTTC.

The chain joins TRBV10-1 to TRBJ2-1; 7 bases line up with TRBD1. Germline V gene data show CDR1 as WNHNN and CDR2 as SYGVQD (reference sequence). Trimming cost V 6 bases and J 6 bases; bases outside gene matches: 26. This CDR3 has 20 amino acids. The CDR3 sequence is CASRIHRGGIFSGLFNEQFF. The DNA for the CDR3 is TGCGCCAGCAGAATTCACAGAGGGGGCATTTTTTCGGGATTGTTCAATGAGCAGTTCTTC.

The rearrangement links TRBV6-5 to TRBJ2-1, with 11 bases fitting TRBD2. The germline CDR1 and CDR2 sequences are MNHEY and SVGAGI. This CDR3 comprises 15 residues. V lost 6 bases, J lost 10 bases, and 11 bases stayed unmatched. CDR3 sequence: CASSLLAGASREQFF. The CDR3 coding sequence is TGTGCCAGCAGCCTACTAGCGGGGGCTTCGAGGGAGCAGTTCTTC.

This sequence joins TRBV27 and TRBJ2-3; TRBD2 aligns across 8 bases. With V trimmed by 10 bases and J by 6 bases, 21 bases remained unmatched. Germline CDR1 MNHEY, CDR2 SMNVEV (reference sequence). This CDR3 has 17 amino acids. In DNA, the CDR3 is TGTGCCACCCTCCGTGACCCTATTAGCGGGGTGGGGGATACGCAGTATTTT. Its protein is CATLRDPISGVGDTQYF.

J is TRBJ2-5 and V is TRBV7-2, with 11 bases matching TRBD2. V gave up 1 base and J gave up 3 bases; unmatched junction bases: 1. The CDR3 loop spans 15 amino acids. From germline, CDR1 is SGHTA and CDR2 FQGNSA. The CDR3 coding sequence is TGTGCCAGCAGCTTAGTACTAGCGGGGGAAGAGACCCAGTACTTC. Protein sequence: CASSLVLAGEETQYF.

This clone was seen a single time. The rearrangement uses TRBV2 and TRBJ2-7; weak D call: TRBD1 (6 bases). V lost 4 bases, J lost 0 bases, and 10 bases lay in between. The germline V gene has CDR1 SNHLY and CDR2 FYNNEI. This CDR3 has 14 amino acids. The CDR3 loop reads CASSAQGNSYEQYF. CDR3 nucleotide sequence: TGTGCCAGCAGTGCGCAGGGGAACTCCTACGAGCAGTACTTC.

The rearrangement uses TRBV5-1 and TRBJ2-2; tentative D call: TRBD2 (6 bases). This CDR3 is 16 amino acids long. V lost 0 bases to trimming and J lost 0 bases, with 9 bases between them. Germline V gene sequence: CDR1 SGHRS, CDR2 YFSETQ. This CDR3 is CASSLDPSANTGELFF. In DNA, the CDR3 is TGCGCCAGCAGCTTGGATCCTAGCGCGAACACCGGGGAGCTGTTTTTT.

This chain joins TRBV7-2 and TRBJ1-2; no clear D. V was shortened by 2 bases and J by 3 bases, with 13 bases between the two germline ends. Germline V gene data show CDR1 as SGHTA and CDR2 as FQGNSA. CDR3 length: 15 amino acids. The CDR3 here is CASSLSSSQDYGYTF. The CDR3 DNA is TGTGCCAGCAGCTTATCAAGCAGCCAGGACTATGGCTACACCTTC.

The chain combines TRBV21-1 with TRBJ2-1; the table calls TRBD2, which could not be checked here. TRBV21-1 corresponds to a pseudogene. This CDR3 has 19 amino acids. CDR3 sequence reads: CASSVATKGTSHSYNEQFF. The CDR3 DNA reads TGTGCCAGCAGCGTAGCCACTAAAGGGACTAGCCACTCCTACAATGAGCAGTTCTTC.

The chain carries TRBV11-3 and TRBJ2-2; D gene unclear. Germline V lookup: CDR1 SGHNT, CDR2 YENEEA. The germline V and J ends were trimmed by 4 bases and 0 bases, with 6 bases remaining between them. This CDR3 comprises 14 residues. The CDR3 region is CASSSVSNTGELFF. The CDR3 DNA is TGTGCCAGCAGCTCGGTTTCGAACACCGGGGAGCTGTTTTTT.

The genes are TRBV9 and TRBJ2-2; maybe TRBD2 (5 bases). Per germline, CDR1 SGDLS and CDR2 YYNGEE. The CDR3 contains 14 residues. Trimming took off 3 bases at V and 6 bases at J, with 12 bases between the two ends. The CDR3 reads CASSATRAPGELFF. In DNA form, the CDR3 reads TGTGCCAGCAGCGCCACTAGAGCGCCCGGGGAGCTGTTTTTT.

The chain has TRBV7-3 and TRBJ1-1; 12 bases line up with TRBD1. CDR3 length: 16 residues. Germline V gene data show CDR1 as SGHTA and CDR2 as FQGTGA. V gave up 5 bases and J gave up 7 bases; unmatched junction bases: 11. The CDR3: CASSPRWDRGPGEAFF. In DNA, the CDR3 is TGTGCCAGCAGCCCCCGGTGGGACAGGGGGCCGGGTGAAGCTTTCTTT.

This chain links TRBV5-6 with TRBJ2-1; TRBD2 agrees at 8 bases. V dropped 3 bases and J dropped 3; count of bases not matched to a gene: 5. CDR3 length: 15 amino acids. CDR1 and CDR2 (germline): SGHDT, YYEEEE. CDR3 protein: CASSYPGLVYNEQFF. The CDR3 region has the DNA TGTGCCAGCAGCTACCCGGGACTAGTCTACAATGAGCAGTTCTTC.

V gene TRBV15 combines with J gene TRBJ1-4; D remains ambiguous. Germline loops: CDR1 LNHNV, CDR2 YYDKDF (reference sequence). The CDR3 runs to 12 residues. V lost 1 base and J 7 bases, leaving 4 bases between the germline ends. The CDR3 sequence is CATSRAGEKLFF. The DNA for the CDR3 is TGTGCCACCAGCAGAGCCGGTGAAAAACTGTTTTTT.

V and J are TRBV7-9 and TRBJ1-3, with D unclear. Trimming removed 3 bases at V and 0 bases at J, with 6 bases between. Germline lookup yields CDR1 SEHNR and CDR2 FQNEAQ (reference sequence). This CDR3 contains 14 residues. CDR3 amino acids: CASSLGVSGNTIYF. The DNA of the CDR3 is TGTGCCAGCAGCTTGGGCGTCTCTGGAAACACCATATATTTT.

The rearrangement uses TRBV4-2 and TRBJ2-3; possible D gene TRBD2, 6 bases. This CDR3 comprises 15 residues. Per the germline V gene, CDR1 is LGHNA and CDR2 is YNFKEQ. Trimming pared 4 bases from V and 0 bases from J, leaving 11 bases between. The CDR3 region is CASSPLAGSTDTQYF. CDR3 DNA sequence: TGTGCCAGCAGCCCCCTGGCGGGAAGCACAGATACGCAGTATTTT.

The J gene is TRBJ2-2, the V gene TRBV30, with D hard to call. This CDR3 is 14 amino acids long. V was cut by 3 bases and J by 4 bases, with 12 bases left in between. The germline V gene encodes CDR1 GTSNPN and CDR2 SVGIG (reference sequence). The CDR3 sequence: CAWRARRGTGELFF. The CDR3 DNA reads TGTGCCTGGAGAGCTAGGCGTGGCACCGGGGAGCTGTTTTTT.

V usage is TRBV6-4 and J usage is TRBJ2-2; D uncertain. The CDR3 covers 13 residues. Trimming pared 6 bases from V and 5 bases from J, leaving 10 bases between. Germline loops: CDR1 MRHNA, CDR2 SNTAGT. CDR3 in DNA: TGTGCCAGCAGCTTGGAAAGGACCGGGGAGCTGTTTTTT. Translated: CASSLERTGELFF.